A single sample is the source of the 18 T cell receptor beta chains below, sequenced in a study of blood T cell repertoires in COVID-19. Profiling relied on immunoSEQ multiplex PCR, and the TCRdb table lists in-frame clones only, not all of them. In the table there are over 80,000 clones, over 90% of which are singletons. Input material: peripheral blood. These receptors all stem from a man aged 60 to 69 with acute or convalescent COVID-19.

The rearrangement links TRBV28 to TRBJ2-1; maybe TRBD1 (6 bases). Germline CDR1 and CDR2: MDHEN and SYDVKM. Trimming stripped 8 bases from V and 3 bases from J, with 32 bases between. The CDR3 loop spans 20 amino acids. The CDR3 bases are TGTGCCAGCCGTTCCCCCGCGTGGCAGGGGCTAGCCGCCCACTACAATGAGCAGTTCTTC. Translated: CASRSPAWQGLAAHYNEQFF.

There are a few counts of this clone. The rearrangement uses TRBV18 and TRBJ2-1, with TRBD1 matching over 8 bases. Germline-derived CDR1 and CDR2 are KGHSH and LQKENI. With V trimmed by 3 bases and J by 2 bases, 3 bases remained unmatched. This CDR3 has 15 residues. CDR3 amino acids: CASSPSGGAYNEQFF. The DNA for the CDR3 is TGTGCCAGCTCACCCTCAGGGGGCGCCTACAATGAGCAGTTCTTC.

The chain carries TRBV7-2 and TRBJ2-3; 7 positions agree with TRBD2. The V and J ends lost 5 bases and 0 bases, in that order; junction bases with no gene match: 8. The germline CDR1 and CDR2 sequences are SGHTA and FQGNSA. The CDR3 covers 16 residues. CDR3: CASSARSGASTDTQYF. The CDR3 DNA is TGTGCCAGCAGCGCCAGAAGCGGGGCGAGCACAGATACGCAGTATTTT.

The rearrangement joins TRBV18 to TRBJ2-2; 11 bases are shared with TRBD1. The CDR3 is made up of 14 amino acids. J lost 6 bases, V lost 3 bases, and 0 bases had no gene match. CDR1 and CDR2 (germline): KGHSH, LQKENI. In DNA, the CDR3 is TGTGCCAGCTCACCGGGACAGGGGGCCGGGGAGCTGTTTTTT. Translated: CASSPGQGAGELFF.

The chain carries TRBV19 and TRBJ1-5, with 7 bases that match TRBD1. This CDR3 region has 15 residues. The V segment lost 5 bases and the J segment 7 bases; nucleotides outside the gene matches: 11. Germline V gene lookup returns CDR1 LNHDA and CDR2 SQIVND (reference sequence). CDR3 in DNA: TGTGCCAGTAGTGCCCGACAGGGACAGAGGCAGCCCCAGCATTTT. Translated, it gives CASSARQGQRQPQHF. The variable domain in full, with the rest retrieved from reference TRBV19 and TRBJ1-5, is DGGITQSPKYLFRKEGQNVTLSCEQNLNHDAMYWYRQDPGQGLRLIYYSQIVNDFQKGDIAEGYSVSREKKESFPLTVTSAQKNPTAFYLCASSARQGQRQPQHFGDGTRLSIL.

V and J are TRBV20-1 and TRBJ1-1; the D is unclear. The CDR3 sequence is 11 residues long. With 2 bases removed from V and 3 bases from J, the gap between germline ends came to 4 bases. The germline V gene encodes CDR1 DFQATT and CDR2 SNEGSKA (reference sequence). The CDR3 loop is CSARQYTEAFF. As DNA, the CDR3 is TGCAGTGCTAGACAATACACTGAAGCTTTCTTT.

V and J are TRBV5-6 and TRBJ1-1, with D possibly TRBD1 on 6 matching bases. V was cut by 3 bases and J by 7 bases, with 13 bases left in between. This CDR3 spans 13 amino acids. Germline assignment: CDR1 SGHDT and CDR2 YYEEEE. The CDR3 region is CASSSGTRGEAFF. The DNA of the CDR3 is TGTGCCAGCAGCTCAGGGACCAGGGGTGAAGCTTTCTTT.

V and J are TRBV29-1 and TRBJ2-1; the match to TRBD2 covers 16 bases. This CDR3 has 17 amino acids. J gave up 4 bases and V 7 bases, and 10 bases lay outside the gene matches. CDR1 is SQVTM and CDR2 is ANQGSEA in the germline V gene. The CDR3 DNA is TGCAGCGGAACCGGGACTAGCGGGAGGGGAAGGTACAATGAGCAGTTCTTC. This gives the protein CSGTGTSGRGRYNEQFF.

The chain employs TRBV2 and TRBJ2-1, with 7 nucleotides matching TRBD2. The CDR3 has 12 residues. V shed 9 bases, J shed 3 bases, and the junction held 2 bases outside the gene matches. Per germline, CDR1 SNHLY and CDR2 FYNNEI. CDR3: CASREDYNEQFF. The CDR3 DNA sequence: TGTGCCAGTCGGGAGGACTACAATGAGCAGTTCTTC. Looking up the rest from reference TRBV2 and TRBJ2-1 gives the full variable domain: EPEVTQTPSHQVTQMGQEVILRCVPISNHLYFYWYRQILGQKVEFLVSFYNNEISEKSEIFDDQFSVERPDGSNFTLKIRSTKLEDSAMYFCASREDYNEQFFGPGTRLTVL.

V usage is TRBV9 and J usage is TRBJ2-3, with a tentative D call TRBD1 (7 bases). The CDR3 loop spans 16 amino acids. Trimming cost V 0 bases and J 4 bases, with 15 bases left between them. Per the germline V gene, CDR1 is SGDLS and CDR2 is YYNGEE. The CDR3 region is CASSVVSGGGPDTQYF. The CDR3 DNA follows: TGTGCCAGCAGCGTAGTATCCGGAGGGGGCCCAGATACGCAGTATTTT.

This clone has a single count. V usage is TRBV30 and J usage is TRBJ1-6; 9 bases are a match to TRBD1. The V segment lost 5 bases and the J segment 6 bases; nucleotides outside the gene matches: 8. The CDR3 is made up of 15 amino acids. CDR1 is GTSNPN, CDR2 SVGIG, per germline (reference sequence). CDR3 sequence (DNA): TGTGCCTGGTCTTATACGGGACAGGGTAATTCACCCCTCCACTTT. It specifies CAWSYTGQGNSPLHF. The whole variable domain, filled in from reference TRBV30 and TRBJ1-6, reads SQTIHQWPATLVQPVGSPLSLECTVEGTSNPNLYWYRQAAGRGLQLLFYSVGIGQISSEVPQNLSASRPQDRQFILSSKKLLLSDSGFYLCAWSYTGQGNSPLHFGNGTRLTVT.

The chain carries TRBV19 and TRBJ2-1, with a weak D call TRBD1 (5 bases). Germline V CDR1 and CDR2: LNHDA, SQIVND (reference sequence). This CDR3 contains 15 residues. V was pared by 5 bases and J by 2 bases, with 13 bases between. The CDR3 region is CASSPPFRAYNEQFF. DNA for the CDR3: TGTGCCAGTAGTCCCCCGTTCAGGGCCTACAATGAGCAGTTCTTC.

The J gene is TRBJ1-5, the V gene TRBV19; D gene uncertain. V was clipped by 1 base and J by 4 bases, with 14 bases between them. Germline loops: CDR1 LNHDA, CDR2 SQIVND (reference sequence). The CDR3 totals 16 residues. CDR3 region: CASSIGAGNLNQPQHF. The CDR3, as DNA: TGTGCCAGTAGTATAGGGGCCGGGAATTTAAATCAGCCCCAGCATTTT.

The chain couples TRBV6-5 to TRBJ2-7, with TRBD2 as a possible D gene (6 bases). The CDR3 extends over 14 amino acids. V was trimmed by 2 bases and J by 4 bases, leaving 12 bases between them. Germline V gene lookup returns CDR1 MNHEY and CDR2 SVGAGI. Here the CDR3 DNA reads TGTGCCAGCAGTTACGGGGTGGGGGGTTACGAGCAGTACTTC. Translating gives CASSYGVGGYEQYF.

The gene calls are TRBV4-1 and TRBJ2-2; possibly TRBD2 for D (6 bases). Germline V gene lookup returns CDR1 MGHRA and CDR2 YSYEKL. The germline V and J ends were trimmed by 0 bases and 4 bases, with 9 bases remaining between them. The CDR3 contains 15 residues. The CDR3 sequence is CASSQEGGRTGELFF. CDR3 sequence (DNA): TGCGCCAGCAGCCAAGAGGGGGGACGCACCGGGGAGCTGTTTTTT.

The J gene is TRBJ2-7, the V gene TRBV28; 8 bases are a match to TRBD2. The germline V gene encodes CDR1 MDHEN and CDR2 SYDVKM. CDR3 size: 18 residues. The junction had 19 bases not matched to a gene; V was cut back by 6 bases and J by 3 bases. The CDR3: CASRPSGLAGRARYEQYF. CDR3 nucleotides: TGTGCCAGCAGACCTTCTGGACTAGCCGGGAGAGCTCGCTACGAGCAGTACTTC.

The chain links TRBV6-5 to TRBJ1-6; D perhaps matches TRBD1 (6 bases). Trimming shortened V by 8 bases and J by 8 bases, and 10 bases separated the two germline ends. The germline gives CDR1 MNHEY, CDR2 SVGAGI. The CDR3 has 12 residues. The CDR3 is CASHKGDSPLHF. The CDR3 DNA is TGTGCCAGCCATAAGGGGGATTCACCCCTCCACTTT.

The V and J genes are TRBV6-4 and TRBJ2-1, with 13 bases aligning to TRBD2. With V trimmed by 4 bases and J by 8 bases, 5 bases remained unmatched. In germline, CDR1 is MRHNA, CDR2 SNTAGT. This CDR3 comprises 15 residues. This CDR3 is CASSALAGGPDEQFF. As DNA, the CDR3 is TGTGCCAGCAGTGCACTAGCGGGAGGGCCGGATGAGCAGTTCTTC.